A selection of T cell receptor beta chains follows, all from one sample in a study of blood T cell repertoires in COVID-19. Clones were read by immunoSEQ multiplex PCR, and TCRdb kept only the in-frame ones, dropping some. The sample shows under 55,000 clones, 65% to 80% of them seen only once. The sample taken for sequencing was peripheral blood. The receptors come from a man aged 65-85 years with acute or convalescent COVID-19. Both conserved end residues are part of each CDR3. D genes are given only for firm matches. Rows give clone size only sometimes, using once, few, many, or a class for an expanded clone.

V: TRBV27; J: TRBJ2-5; size: -; D: TRBD1; length: 13; DNA: TGTGCCAGCAGTCTCCGACAGGGACAGACCCAGTACTTC; CDR3: CASSLRQGQTQYF
V: TRBV5-1; J: TRBJ2-3; size: -; D: TRBD1; length: 14; DNA: TGCGCCAGCAGCGCCGGGACAGCCACAGATACGCAGTATTTT; CDR3: CASSAGTATDTQYF
V: TRBV2; J: TRBJ2-5; size: -; D: TRBD1; length: 13; DNA: TGTGCCAGCAGTTACCGGGACAGTGAAGCCCAGTACTTC; CDR3: CASSYRDSEAQYF
V: TRBV3-1/TRBV3-2; J: TRBJ2-1; size: -; D: -; length: 15; DNA: TGTGCCAGCAGCCCGGGGGTCTTTGGTGGCAATGAGCAGTTCTTC; CDR3: CASSPGVFGGNEQFF
V: TRBV5-4; J: TRBJ2-1; size: -; D: TRBD2; length: 15; DNA: TGTGCCAGCAGCCCCGGACTAGCGGGAGATCGTGAGCAGTTCTTC; CDR3: CASSPGLAGDREQFF
V: TRBV30; J: TRBJ2-7; size: -; D: TRBD2; length: 15; DNA: TGTGCCTGGACTAAGCGGGGGGTTGACTCCTACGAGCAGTACTTC; CDR3: CAWTKRGVDSYEQYF
V: TRBV6-5; J: TRBJ1-2; size: -; D: TRBD1; length: 16; DNA: TGTGCCAGCAGTTACTCGGTCGGACAGGGGGGATCTGGCTACACCTTC; CDR3: CASSYSVGQGGSGYTF
V: TRBV10-1; J: TRBJ1-2; size: -; D: -; length: 13; DNA: TGCGCCAGCAGTGAGTCTATCGGGGGTGGCTACACCTTC; CDR3: CASSESIGGGYTF
V: TRBV6-5; J: TRBJ2-2; size: -; D: -; length: 14; DNA: TGTGCCAGCAGCTATCCGCAACGAACCGGGGAGCTGTTTTTT; CDR3: CASSYPQRTGELFF
V: TRBV5-4; J: TRBJ2-3; size: -; D: TRBD2; length: 16; DNA: TGTGCCAGCAGTCGTACTAGCGGTGCTGGCACAGATACGCAGTATTTT; CDR3: CASSRTSGAGTDTQYF
V: TRBV30; J: TRBJ1-2; size: -; D: -; length: 14; DNA: TGTGCCTGGGACCCCTTGACAGTCTTATATGGCTACACCTTC; CDR3: CAWDPLTVLYGYTF
V: TRBV2; J: TRBJ1-5; size: -; D: -; length: 15; DNA: TGTGCCAGCAGTGATAGTCAGGGCCGGATTCTGCTCCGGCATTTT; CDR3: CASSDSQGRILLRHF
V: TRBV6-5; J: TRBJ1-1; size: -; D: -; length: 14; DNA: TGTGCCAGCAGCCGCAGAGAAGACAGCCGAGAAGCTTTCTTT; CDR3: CASSRREDSREAFF
V: TRBV6-6; J: TRBJ2-3; size: -; D: TRBD2; length: 15; DNA: TGTGCCAGCAGTTATGCGGGGGGCTCCGCAGATACGCAGTATTTT; CDR3: CASSYAGGSADTQYF
V: TRBV28; J: TRBJ2-5; size: once; D: -; length: 17; DNA: TGTGCCTGCGGGACGCCGGGCCCGATGGCCCGACGGGAGACCCAGTACTTC; CDR3: CACGTPGPMARRETQYF
V: TRBV5-5; J: TRBJ1-1; size: -; D: -; length: 15; DNA: TGTGCCAGCAGCTCCAACTTTCTAGAGAACACTGAAGCTTTCTTT; CDR3: CASSSNFLENTEAFF
V: TRBV12-3/TRBV12-4; J: TRBJ2-7; size: -; D: TRBD1; length: 12; DNA: TGTGCCAGCAGTTCACAGGGGCACGAGCAGTACTTC; CDR3: CASSSQGHEQYF
V: TRBV10-1; J: TRBJ2-7; size: once; D: TRBD2; length: 17; DNA: TGCGCCAGCAGTGAGTCGGCTAGCGGGAGAGGGGCGTCCGAGCAGTACTTC; CDR3: CASSESASGRGASEQYF
V: TRBV19; J: TRBJ2-3; size: once; D: TRBD2; length: 15; DNA: TGTGCCAGTACGGGACTAGCGTCTAACACAGATACGCAGTATTTT; CDR3: CASTGLASNTDTQYF
V: TRBV7-3; J: TRBJ2-3; size: -; D: TRBD1; length: 15; DNA: TGTGCCAGCAGCTTATCCGGACAGGGAACAGATACGCAGTATTTT; CDR3: CASSLSGQGTDTQYF
V: TRBV6-5; J: TRBJ2-7; size: -; D: TRBD1; length: 15; DNA: TGTGCCAGCAGTAAGGGGGCAGGAAACTCCTACGAGCAGTACTTC; CDR3: CASSKGAGNSYEQYF
V: TRBV19; J: TRBJ2-3; size: few; D: -; length: 16; DNA: TGTGCCAGTAGTATAGGTTACAGGGTCAGCACAGATACGCAGTATTTT; CDR3: CASSIGYRVSTDTQYF
V: TRBV5-4; J: TRBJ2-2; size: few; D: TRBD2; length: 16; DNA: TGTGCCAGCAGCTTACAGCGGGGCTCGAACACCGGGGAGCTGTTTTTT; CDR3: CASSLQRGSNTGELFF
V: TRBV7-2; J: TRBJ2-7; size: -; D: TRBD1; length: 16; DNA: TGTGCCAGCAGCTTCCCCCCGGGGACAGGGACCTACGAGCAGTACTTC; CDR3: CASSFPPGTGTYEQYF
V: TRBV11-3; J: TRBJ2-5; size: once; D: -; length: 14; DNA: TGTGCCAGCAGCTTACTTCAGGGGCAAGAGACCCAGTACTTC; CDR3: CASSLLQGQETQYF
V: TRBV19; J: TRBJ1-4; size: -; D: TRBD1; length: 19; DNA: TGTGCCAGTAGTATAGATAAAGGGACAGGGTTTCCAGCTAATGAAAAACTGTTTTTT; CDR3: CASSIDKGTGFPANEKLFF
V: TRBV28; J: TRBJ2-7; size: -; D: -; length: 15; DNA: TGTGCCAGCAGTTTCCGACTTTCTTCGTTCTACGAGCAGTACTTC; CDR3: CASSFRLSSFYEQYF
V: TRBV28; J: TRBJ2-6; size: -; D: -; length: 18; DNA: TGTGCCAGCAGTTTATGGGGATTAGGGGTCACTGGGGCCAACGTCCTGACTTTC; CDR3: CASSLWGLGVTGANVLTF
V: TRBV6-5; J: TRBJ2-3; size: -; D: TRBD1; length: 15; DNA: TGTGCCAGCAGTCCCGGGACAGGGGACACAGATACGCAGTATTTT; CDR3: CASSPGTGDTDTQYF
V: TRBV7-3; J: TRBJ2-5; size: -; D: -; length: 12; DNA: TGTGCCAGCAGCCGGAGCGGGGAGACCCAGTACTTC; CDR3: CASSRSGETQYF
V: TRBV5-1; J: TRBJ1-1; size: -; D: -; length: 14; DNA: TGCGCCAGCAGCTGGACAGCGTCGAACACTGAAGCTTTCTTT; CDR3: CASSWTASNTEAFF
V: TRBV7-2; J: TRBJ2-3; size: -; D: TRBD2; length: 18; DNA: TGTGCCAGCAGCTTAGAGCTAGCGGGAGGATCGAGCACAGATACGCAGTATTTT; CDR3: CASSLELAGGSSTDTQYF
V: TRBV30; J: TRBJ1-2; size: -; D: -; length: 14; DNA: TGTGCCTGGGAAAGCGGAGGTGGTAACTATGGCTACACCTTC; CDR3: CAWESGGGNYGYTF
V: TRBV2; J: TRBJ2-1; size: once; D: TRBD1; length: 15; DNA: TGTGCCAGCAGCGTCGTCGGACAGGGGTACAATGAGCAGTTCTTC; CDR3: CASSVVGQGYNEQFF
V: TRBV14; J: TRBJ2-2; size: -; D: -; length: 13; DNA: TGTGCCAGCAGCCCTATTCGTACCGGGGAGCTGTTTTTT; CDR3: CASSPIRTGELFF
V: TRBV27; J: TRBJ2-4; size: -; D: -; length: 13; DNA: TGTGCCAGCAGTTTAGCAGGGAAAAACATTCAGTACTTC; CDR3: CASSLAGKNIQYF
V: TRBV7-8; J: TRBJ2-7; size: -; D: TRBD2; length: 13; DNA: TGTGCCAGCACCCGGGACTACTCCTACGAGCAGTACTTC; CDR3: CASTRDYSYEQYF
V: TRBV24-1; J: TRBJ1-2; size: -; D: -; length: 14; DNA: TGTGCCACCAGTGATGCAGGGATTGGCTATGGCTACACCTTC; CDR3: CATSDAGIGYGYTF
V: TRBV2; J: TRBJ2-1; size: -; D: -; length: 11; DNA: TGTGCCAGCAGTGGGAGGGATGAGCAGTTCTTC; CDR3: CASSGRDEQFF
V: TRBV28; J: TRBJ1-5; size: -; D: TRBD1; length: 14; DNA: TGTGCCAGCAGCCCAGGGGGAGGCAATCAGCCCCAGCATTTT; CDR3: CASSPGGGNQPQHF
V: TRBV6-5; J: TRBJ1-6; size: -; D: TRBD1; length: 14; DNA: TGTGCCAGCAGGGGACAGAATAATAATTCACCCCTCCACTTT; CDR3: CASRGQNNNSPLHF
V: TRBV2; J: TRBJ2-5; size: -; D: -; length: 16; DNA: TGTGCCAGCAGTGCCTCTTGGCAGGGGGGTATCGAGACCCAGTACTTC; CDR3: CASSASWQGGIETQYF
V: TRBV19; J: TRBJ1-5; size: -; D: -; length: 13; DNA: TGTGCCAGTAGTAAGGGGTTATCTCAGCCCCAGCATTTT; CDR3: CASSKGLSQPQHF
V: TRBV19; J: TRBJ2-5; size: -; D: TRBD1; length: 13; DNA: TGTGCCAGTAGTGAGGGGGCTTGGGAGACCCAGTACTTC; CDR3: CASSEGAWETQYF
V: TRBV5-1; J: TRBJ2-3; size: -; D: TRBD2; length: 16; DNA: TGCGCCAGCACCCCTCGACTAGCGGGGGGCACAGATACGCAGTATTTT; CDR3: CASTPRLAGGTDTQYF
V: TRBV11-2; J: TRBJ2-7; size: few; D: -; length: 15; DNA: TGTGCCAGCAGCCATGATCCGGGACTGGATTACGAGCAGTACTTC; CDR3: CASSHDPGLDYEQYF
V: TRBV14; J: TRBJ1-3; size: -; D: -; length: 15; DNA: TGTGCCAGCAGCAACCCGGGATTTCCTGGAAACACCATATATTTT; CDR3: CASSNPGFPGNTIYF
V: TRBV28; J: TRBJ2-5; size: -; D: -; length: 16; DNA: TGTGCCAGCGGCAGAGATACGATTACAGGGATGGAGACCCAGTACTTC; CDR3: CASGRDTITGMETQYF
V: TRBV24-1; J: TRBJ2-2; size: -; D: TRBD1; length: 13; DNA: TGTGCCACCGGGACAGGGGACACCGGGGAGCTGTTTTTT; CDR3: CATGTGDTGELFF
V: TRBV5-1; J: TRBJ2-2; size: -; D: -; length: 15; DNA: TGCGCCAGCAGCTACGGCGGGTTCTTAACCGGGGAGCTGTTTTTT; CDR3: CASSYGGFLTGELFF
V: TRBV19; J: TRBJ2-2; size: -; D: -; length: 14; DNA: TGTGCCAGTAGTCCGCAGGGGAACACCGGGGAGCTGTTTTTT; CDR3: CASSPQGNTGELFF
V: TRBV7-2; J: TRBJ1-4; size: -; D: TRBD1; length: 15; DNA: TGTGCCAGCAGCTTAGTGGCAGGGGGCAATGAAAAACTGTTTTTT; CDR3: CASSLVAGGNEKLFF